These 6 T cell receptor beta chains originate from one sample sequenced in a study of shared T cell receptors in the human thymus. Sequenced by immunoSEQ multiplex PCR; TCRdb stores in-frame clones only, minus some. Altogether 700,000 to 750,000 clones are present, over 75% being singletons, with the ten largest covering more than 0.008%. The same specimen was also included in a second study, on human thymus T cells.

The sequenced sample was thymocytes. The source is a girl less than two years old with a congenital heart defect.

The rearrangement joins TRBV2 to TRBJ2-1, with 7 bases identical to TRBD2. V shed 4 bases, J shed 0 bases, and the junction held 3 bases outside the gene matches. Germline lookup yields CDR1 SNHLY and CDR2 FYNNEI. This CDR3 is built from 15 residues. The CDR3 loop is CASSAGGGSYNEQFF. The CDR3 DNA sequence: TGTGCCAGCAGTGCCGGCGGGGGCTCCTACAATGAGCAGTTCTTC.

The rearrangement links TRBV5-4 to TRBJ1-1, with D possibly being TRBD1 (6 bases). This CDR3 contains 14 residues. Germline CDR1 SGHNT, CDR2 YYREEE (reference sequence). Trimming took off 3 bases at V and 8 bases at J, with 17 bases between the two ends. The CDR3 loop is CASSSPMLTGEAFF. CDR3 nucleotides: TGTGCCAGCAGCTCACCGATGTTGACAGGAGAAGCTTTCTTT.

The chain employs TRBV15 and TRBJ1-2; 8 bases are a match to TRBD1. CDR3 length: 13 amino acids. V was pared by 1 base and J by 5 bases, with 0 bases of the junction left unmatched. CDR1 is LNHNV, CDR2 YYDKDF, per germline (reference sequence). The CDR3 nucleotides read TGTGCCACCAGCAGAGGGACAGGGTATGGCTACACCTTC. Its protein product is CATSRGTGYGYTF.

This clone was detected only once. CDR3 bases: TGTGCCAGCAGCCAAGAGGACCTGACAGGAGACGGAAACACCATATATTTT. As protein: CASSQEDLTGDGNTIYF. The chain couples TRBV4-2 to TRBJ1-3; D might be TRBD1 (6 bases). CDR3 length: 17 amino acids. Germline V lookup: CDR1 LGHNA, CDR2 YNFKEQ. The V end was cut by 0 bases, the J end by 4 bases, with 16 bases between.

This chain uses TRBV4-1 with TRBJ1-1; D not resolved. Germline V lookup: CDR1 MGHRA, CDR2 YSYEKL. V was trimmed by 0 bases and J by 0 bases, leaving 17 bases between them. The CDR3 runs 18 residues. CDR3 protein: CASSQEGFTGAMNTEAFF. CDR3 nucleotides: TGCGCCAGCAGCCAAGAGGGTTTTACGGGAGCTATGAACACTGAAGCTTTCTTT.

J is TRBJ1-5 and V is TRBV11-2; D perhaps matches TRBD1 (5 bases). The CDR3 spans 15 residues. Germline CDR1 reads SGHAT; CDR2 reads FQNNGV. Trimming left V 3 bases short and J 4 bases short, with 13 bases between. CDR3 bases: TGTGCCAGCAGCTTGACTGGACAACTTAATCAGCCCCAGCATTTT. This sequence encodes CASSLTGQLNQPQHF.